These T cell receptor beta chains were read from a single sample in a study of T cell changes during pregnancy in multiple sclerosis. Sequencing was performed with immunoSEQ multiplex PCR; in TCRdb, only in-frame clones are kept and a portion is missing. This sample yields around 100,000 clones, of which roughly nine tenths are seen a single time; 3% to 3.5% belongs to the top ten. This specimen was peripheral blood, taken after pregnancy. The receptor set was obtained from a female donor with multiple sclerosis, enrolled in a pregnancy study. Both conserved end residues are part of each CDR3. The D gene is left open where the match is weak.

>TRBV6-5|TRBD2|TRBJ2-7
TGTGCCAGCCGCTTCCCGGGGGGTAACGAGCAGTACTTC
CASRFPGGNEQYF
>TRBV7-2|TRBD1|TRBJ1-2
TGTGCCAGCAGCGTTCTCACAGGGGTGGACACCTTC
CASSVLTGVDTF
>TRBV10-2|.|TRBJ1-2
TGCGCCAGCAGGGGTAGTGACAAAGCAAGGGGCTACACCTTC
CASRGSDKARGYTF
>TRBV7-7|.|TRBJ2-2
TGTGCTAGCAGCTTGGCCACCGGGGAGCTGTTTTTT
CASSLATGELFF
>TRBV6-5|.|TRBJ1-1
TGTGCCAGCAGCCCCGTTGTGGCCGGGGCTGAAGCTTTCTTT
CASSPVVAGAEAFF
>TRBV2|.|TRBJ2-5
TGTGCCAGCCACAGTGATCAAGAGACCCAGTACTTC
CASHSDQETQYF
>TRBV19|.|TRBJ1-5
TGTGCCAGTAGTATGTCCGGGAACTACAATCAGCCCCAGCATTTT
CASSMSGNYNQPQHF
>TRBV7-8|TRBD1|TRBJ1-5
TGTGCCAGCAGCTTAGCGCCGTCAGGGGGAATGGGCAATCAGCCCCAGCATTTT
CASSLAPSGGMGNQPQHF
>TRBV5-4|TRBD2|TRBJ2-1
TGTGCCAGTTCAGCGGGGGGGCAACGAACGCCGTGGGGTGAGCAGTTCTTC
CASSAGGQRTPWGEQFF
>TRBV5-1|.|TRBJ2-1
TGCGCCAGCAGCTTGGACGGACAGAGCTCCTACAATGAGCAGTTCTTC
CASSLDGQSSYNEQFF
>TRBV6-1|.|TRBJ1-4
TGTGCCAGCAGTGTTGGCCCAACTAATGAAAAACTGTTTTTT
CASSVGPTNEKLFF
>TRBV10-3|.|TRBJ2-3
TGTGCCATCGGGGGCTTTAGCACAGATACGCAGTATTTT
CAIGGFSTDTQYF
>TRBV9|TRBD1|TRBJ1-1
TGTGCCAGCAGCCATTCCAGGGGGCGGAACACTGAAGCTTTCTTT
CASSHSRGRNTEAFF